This T cell receptor (beta chain) was identified during a study of identical twins. This clonotype appeared a few times. Using its own MiXCR run on the 5' RACE reads, TCRdb lists one record per CDR3 protein. The data contain about 530,000 distinct CDR3 sequences, 20% to 25% of them singletons. This CDR3 contains 15 residues. Trimming removed 0 bases from V and 8 bases from J, with 14 bases in between. Looked up from germline, CDR1 is LGHDT and CDR2 is YNNKEL (reference sequence). These records were also assigned to another study, of yellow fever vaccine responses in identical twins.

This clonotype originated in a woman aged 18-35 years in good health. V usage is TRBV3-1 and J usage is TRBJ2-1; weak D call: TRBD2 (6 bases). Sample: CD4+ T cells sorted from blood. The CDR3 reads CASSQEDAGSDEQFF. As DNA, the CDR3 is TGTGCCAGCAGCCAAGAGGACGCGGGGTCGGATGAGCAGTTCTTC.